The text below deals with one T cell receptor (beta chain). Its antigen is currently unknown. Mismatch with germline at one junction end may stem from a read error. The CDR3 is 13 amino acids. In germline, CDR1 is SGHTA, CDR2 FQGNSA. The data are from a study of OX40 agonist ivuxolimab in advanced cancers. Findings and limits, study-wide: Expanded clones were, on average, more numerous in CD8+ T cells than in CD4+.

Autoimmune disease history or systemic immunosuppression excluded patients. Assay used: immunoSEQ multiplex PCR; TCRdb lists only in-frame clones, some missing. Of around 61,000 clones listed, about 80% are singletons. Source: CD4+ or CD8+ T cells sorted from blood, taken in a trial of the OX40 agonist ivuxolimab. The TCR originated in an adult with an advanced solid tumor such as melanoma, head and neck, liver or kidney cancer. The rearrangement joins TRBV7-2 to TRBJ2-1; 7 bases line up with TRBD2. Here the CDR3 reads CASSLNPLAAGVF. Here the CDR3 DNA reads TGTGCCAGCAGCTTAAATCCACTAGCCGCGGGGGTCTTC.